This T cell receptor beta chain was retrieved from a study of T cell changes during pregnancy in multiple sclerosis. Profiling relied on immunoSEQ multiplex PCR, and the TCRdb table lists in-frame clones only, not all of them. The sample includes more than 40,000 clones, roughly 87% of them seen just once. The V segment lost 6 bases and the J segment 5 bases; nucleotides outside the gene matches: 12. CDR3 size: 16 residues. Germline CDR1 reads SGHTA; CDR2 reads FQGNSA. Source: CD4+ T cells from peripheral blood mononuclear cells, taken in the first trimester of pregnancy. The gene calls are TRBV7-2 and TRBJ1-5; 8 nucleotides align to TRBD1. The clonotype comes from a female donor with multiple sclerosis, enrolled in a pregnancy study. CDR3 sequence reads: CASSPRQGRSDQPQHF. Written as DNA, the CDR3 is TGTGCCAGCAGTCCCCGACAGGGGCGTTCCGATCAGCCCCAGCATTTT.